Listed here are 18 T cell receptor beta chains from one sample, sequenced in a study of post-analysis software for immune sequencing data. Study findings and constraints: Four or five TRBV segments were more frequent in patients than controls; TRBV5-6, TRBV5-1 and TRBV20-1 belonged to this group.

Unique-molecular-identifier-tagged TCR beta cDNA libraries were used. TCRdb analysed the PCR reads with MiXCR anew, one entry per CDR3 protein. The table records hundreds of thousands of distinct CDR3 sequences, approximately 34% of them present only once. Their recognized antigens are unknown. Material: blood. The receptor source for this set is a girl under 18 with multiple sclerosis.

The chain carries TRBV7-2 and TRBJ2-1; D is possibly TRBD2 (5 bases). V was trimmed by 1 base and J by 2 bases, leaving 12 bases between them. The CDR3 contains 16 residues. Germline CDR1 reads SGHTA; CDR2 reads FQGNSA. In nucleotides, the CDR3 is TGTGCCAGCAGCTTAGTGGTCGGGGTGACCTACAATGAGCAGTTCTTC. Translating gives CASSLVVGVTYNEQFF. The whole variable domain, remainder taken from reference TRBV7-2 and TRBJ2-1, is GAGVSQSPSNKVTEKGKDVELRCDPISGHTALYWYRQSLGQGLEFLIYFQGNSAPDKSGLPSDRFSAERTGGSVSTLTIQRTQQEDSAVYLCASSLVVGVTYNEQFFGPGTRLTVL.

This clonotype was detected only a few times. A much larger clone differs by one base, so this may be a read error. The chain recombines TRBV9 with TRBJ2-1, with 9 bases matching TRBD2. The germline V gene has CDR1 SGDLS and CDR2 YYNGEE. The V segment lost 0 bases and the J segment 8 bases; nucleotides outside the gene matches: 9. The CDR3 contains 16 residues. CDR3 amino acids: CASSVEWRGGHHEQFF. The CDR3 nucleotides read TGTGCCAGCAGCGTAGAATGGCGGGGGGGGCATCATGAGCAGTTCTTC.

The chain is built from TRBV14 and TRBJ2-1, with D hard to call. V lost 0 bases and J 4 bases, leaving 13 bases between the germline ends. Germline assignment: CDR1 SGHDN and CDR2 FVKESK. CDR3 length: 16 amino acids. The CDR3 DNA reads TGTGCCAGCAGCCAAGATAGGCCTCGACTTTACAATGAGCAGTTCTTC. This sequence encodes CASSQDRPRLYNEQFF. The variable domain in full, completed from reference TRBV14 and TRBJ2-1, reads EAGVTQFPSHSVIEKGQTVTLRCDPISGHDNLYWYRRVMGKEIKFLLHFVKESKQDESGMPNNRFLAERTGGTYSTLKVQPAELEDSGVYFCASSQDRPRLYNEQFFGPGTRLTVL.

The rearrangement links TRBV20-1 to TRBJ2-1, with D tentatively TRBD1 (5 bases). CDR1 and CDR2 from the germline V gene are DFQATT and SNEGSKA (reference sequence). V shed 3 bases and J shed 6 bases, with 12 bases lying between them. The CDR3 runs 13 residues. The CDR3 DNA reads TGCAGTGCTAGGGTTCTAGGGGCCAATGAGCAGTTCTTC. It yields the protein CSARVLGANEQFF.

The sample holds many counts of this clonotype. The CDR3 DNA reads as TGTGCCAGCAGCACCGGACAGGGGAGGGCAGGTCAGCCCCAGCATTTT. This sequence encodes CASSTGQGRAGQPQHF. The chain links TRBV6-6 to TRBJ1-5; the match to TRBD1 covers 9 bases. J gave up 6 bases and V 6 bases, and 12 bases lay outside the gene matches. The CDR3 spans 16 residues. CDR1 and CDR2 from the germline V gene are MNHNY and SVGAGI (reference sequence).

This chain joins TRBV21-1 and TRBJ2-5; the table calls TRBD1, which could not be checked here. TRBV21-1 represents a pseudogene. CDR3 size: 15 residues. The CDR3 DNA reads as TGTGCCAGCAGCAAATCCCGACACATACAAGAGACCCAGTACTTC. It translates to CASSKSRHIQETQYF.

V usage is TRBV20-1 and J usage is TRBJ1-1; TRBD1 matches at 7 bases. Germline V gene data show CDR1 as DFQATT and CDR2 as SNEGSKA (reference sequence). The junction had 9 bases not matched to a gene; V was cut back by 1 base and J by 4 bases. This CDR3 is 15 amino acids long. This CDR3 is CSARGERGRPTEAFF. CDR3 nucleotides: TGCAGTGCTAGAGGTGAAAGGGGGCGGCCCACTGAAGCTTTCTTT.

This clonotype appeared a single time. Germline and junction disagree at one end, which may indicate a read error. The V and J genes are TRBV10-3 and TRBJ1-2; the match to TRBD1 covers 7 bases. The germline V gene encodes CDR1 ENHRY and CDR2 SYGVKD. The CDR3 sequence is 15 residues long. The CDR3 loop reads CAIGDDPTGNYGYTF. For the CDR3, the DNA is TGTGCCATCGGTGACGACCCGACAGGGAACTATGGCTACACCTTC.

The gene calls are TRBV5-1 and TRBJ2-5; D not resolved. The length of the CDR3 is 15 residues. The germline V and J ends were trimmed by 0 bases and 4 bases, with 13 bases remaining between them. Germline V gene data show CDR1 as SGHRS and CDR2 as YFSETQ. The CDR3 DNA reads TGCGCCAGCAGCTTGGGCGTGGCCATAGGAGAGACCCAGTACTTC. This gives the protein CASSLGVAIGETQYF.

This chain uses TRBV30 with TRBJ2-5; D not resolved. CDR3 length: 13 residues. V shed 0 bases and J shed 1 base, with 6 bases lying between them. Germline CDR1 reads GTSNPN; CDR2 reads SVGIG (reference sequence). The CDR3 protein is CAWSVGSQETQYF. The DNA for the CDR3 is TGTGCCTGGAGTGTTGGCAGCCAAGAGACCCAGTACTTC.

This sequence joins TRBV20-1 and TRBJ2-5, with a tentative D call TRBD1 (5 bases). This CDR3 is 14 amino acids long. Germline lookup yields CDR1 DFQATT and CDR2 SNEGSKA (reference sequence). The V end lost 3 bases, the J end lost 0 bases, and 11 bases lay between the germline ends. The CDR3 sequence: CSASGHLYQETQYF. The CDR3 DNA sequence: TGCAGTGCTAGCGGACACTTGTACCAAGAGACCCAGTACTTC.

This clonotype has only a few counts. Being one base from a much bigger clone, this may be a read error. This chain connects TRBV9 to TRBJ2-1; no clear D gene. Judging by the DNA end, TRBJ2-7 fits better; the J call may be wrong. CDR3 length: 18 residues. Germline assignment: CDR1 SGDLS and CDR2 YYNGEE. The CDR3 region is CASSVVVGLSSSYNEQYF. Written as DNA, the CDR3 is TGTGCCAGCAGCGTAGTAGTGGGCTTATCAAGCTCCTACAATGAGCAGTACTTC.

In its sample, this clonotype was seen once. Being one base from a much bigger clone, this may be a read error. The V and J genes are TRBV12-3 or TRBV12-4 and TRBJ1-5, with D unresolved. The CDR3 is made up of 11 amino acids. V was cut by 11 bases and J by 4 bases, with 9 bases left in between. The CDR3, as DNA: TGTGCCTGCGGCCCAAATCAGCCCCAGCATTTT. Amino acid sequence: CACGPNQPQHF.

V is TRBV18 and J is TRBJ2-1, with TRBD2 matching 12 bases. This CDR3 is built from 16 residues. The trim removed 6 bases at V and 5 bases at J, leaving 8 bases unmatched. CDR1 KGHSH and CDR2 LQKENI come from the germline V gene. The CDR3 nucleotides read TGTGCCAGCTCGGCAAGACTAGCGGGAGCCGACAATGAGCAGTTCTTC. Translating gives CASSARLAGADNEQFF.

This clonotype was observed at least ten times. The chain couples TRBV10-3 to TRBJ1-1; possible D gene TRBD1, 5 bases. V gave up 0 bases and J gave up 1 base, with 15 bases separating them. Germline V gene data show CDR1 as ENHRY and CDR2 as SYGVKD. The CDR3 covers 17 residues. The CDR3 reads CAISESLQGRKNTEAFF. CDR3 bases: TGTGCCATCAGTGAGTCGTTGCAGGGAAGGAAGAACACTGAAGCTTTCTTT.

This clonotype came up once. The chain couples TRBV25-1 to TRBJ2-1; 7 bases line up with TRBD1. V lost 3 bases to trimming and J lost 0 bases; unmatched junction nucleotides: 8. CDR1 is MGHDK and CDR2 is SYGVNS in the germline V gene. This CDR3 is 17 amino acids long. The CDR3 spells CASSENIDRASYNEQFF. CDR3 DNA sequence: TGTGCCAGCAGTGAGAACATTGACAGGGCCTCCTACAATGAGCAGTTCTTC. Full variable domain (missing parts from reference TRBV25-1 and TRBJ2-1): EADIYQTPRYLVIGTGKKITLECSQTMGHDKMYWYQQDPGMELHLIHYSYGVNSTEKGDLSSESTVSRIRTEHFPLTLESARPSHTSQYLCASSENIDRASYNEQFFGPGTRLTVL.

This chain joins TRBV20-1 and TRBJ1-6; D gene ambiguous. The CDR3 runs to 12 residues. The V end lost 0 bases, the J end lost 11 bases, and 8 bases lay between the germline ends. Germline lookup yields CDR1 DFQATT and CDR2 SNEGSKA (reference sequence). Here the CDR3 reads CSARDANTPLHF. In DNA, the CDR3 is TGCAGTGCTAGAGATGCCAATACACCCCTCCACTTT.

This clonotype was seen only a few times. This chain links TRBV24-1 with TRBJ1-5, with D unclear. The CDR3 extends over 18 amino acids. Germline V gene sequence: CDR1 KGHDR, CDR2 SFDVKD. Trimming removed 12 bases at V and 1 base at J, with 27 bases between. CDR3 loop: CAASPDTRPVVSNQPQHF. The DNA for the CDR3 is TGTGCCGCCTCGCCCGACACCAGGCCGGTAGTGAGCAATCAGCCCCAGCATTTT.